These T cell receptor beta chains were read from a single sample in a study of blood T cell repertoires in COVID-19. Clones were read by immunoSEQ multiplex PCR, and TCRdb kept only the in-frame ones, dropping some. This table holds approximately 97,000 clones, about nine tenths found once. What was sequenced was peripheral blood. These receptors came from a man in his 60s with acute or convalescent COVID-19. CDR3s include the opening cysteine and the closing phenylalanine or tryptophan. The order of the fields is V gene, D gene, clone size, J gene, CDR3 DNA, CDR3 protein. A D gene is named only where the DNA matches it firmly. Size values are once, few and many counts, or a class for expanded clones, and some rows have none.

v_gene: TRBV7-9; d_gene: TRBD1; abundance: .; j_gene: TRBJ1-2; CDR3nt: TGTGCCAGCAGCCTAGGGGGCAACTATGGCTACACCTTC; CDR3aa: CASSLGGNYGYTF
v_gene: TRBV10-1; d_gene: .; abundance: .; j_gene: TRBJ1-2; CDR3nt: TGCGCCGTAGAAACTCAGGGAGGTGGCTACACCTTC; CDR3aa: CAVETQGGGYTF
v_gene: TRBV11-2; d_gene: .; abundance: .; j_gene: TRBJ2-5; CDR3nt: TGTGCCAGCAGCCCTAGCACCTTCCAAGAGACCCAGTACTTC; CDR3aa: CASSPSTFQETQYF
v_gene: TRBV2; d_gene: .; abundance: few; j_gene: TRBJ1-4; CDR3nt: TGTGCCAGCAGTGAGAGGGTTAATGAGGGAAAACTGTTTTTT; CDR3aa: CASSERVNEGKLFF
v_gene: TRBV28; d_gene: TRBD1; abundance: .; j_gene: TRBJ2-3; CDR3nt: TGTGCCAGCACCTCCGGACAGGGGTGGGATACGCAGTATTTT; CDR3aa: CASTSGQGWDTQYF
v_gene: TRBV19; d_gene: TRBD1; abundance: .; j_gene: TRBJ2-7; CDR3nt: TGTGCCAGTAGTGTGTCCCGGGACAGGGGCGAGCAGTACTTC; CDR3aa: CASSVSRDRGEQYF
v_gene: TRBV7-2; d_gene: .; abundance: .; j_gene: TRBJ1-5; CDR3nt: TGTGCCAGCAGCTTAAATTGGCAACAGCCCCAGCATTTT; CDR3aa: CASSLNWQQPQHF
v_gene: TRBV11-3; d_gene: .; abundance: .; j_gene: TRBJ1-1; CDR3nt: TGTGCCAGCAGCTTAGATCGCACTGAAGCTTTCTTT; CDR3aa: CASSLDRTEAFF
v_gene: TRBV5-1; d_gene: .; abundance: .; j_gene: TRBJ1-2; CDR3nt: TGCGCCAGCGCCGCGGACATACACTATGGCTACACCTTC; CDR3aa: CASAADIHYGYTF
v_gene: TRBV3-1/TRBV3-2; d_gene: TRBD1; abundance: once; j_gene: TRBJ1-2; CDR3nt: TGTGCCAGCAGCCAAGCGCCACAGGGGGCGGTCTATGGCTACACCTTC; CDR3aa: CASSQAPQGAVYGYTF
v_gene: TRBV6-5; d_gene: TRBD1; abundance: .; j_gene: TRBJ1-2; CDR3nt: TGTGCCAGCAGATGGGGGACAGGACCCTATGGCTACACCTTC; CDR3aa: CASRWGTGPYGYTF
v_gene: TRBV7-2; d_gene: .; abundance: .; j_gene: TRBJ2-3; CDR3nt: TGTGCCAGCAGCTTAAAATGGGGGGGCGTCACAGATACGCAGTATTTT; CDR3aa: CASSLKWGGVTDTQYF
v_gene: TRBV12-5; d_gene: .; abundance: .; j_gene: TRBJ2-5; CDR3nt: TGTGCTAGTCAGGCAGGCTGGCAAGAGACCCAGTACTTC; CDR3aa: CASQAGWQETQYF
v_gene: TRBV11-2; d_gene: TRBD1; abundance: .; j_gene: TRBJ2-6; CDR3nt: TGTGCCAGCAGCTCCCTCCGTGACAGGGGTGTCCTGACTTTC; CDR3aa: CASSSLRDRGVLTF
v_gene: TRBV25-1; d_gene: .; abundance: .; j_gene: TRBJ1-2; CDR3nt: TGTGCCAGCAGTGAATTTGGCGGTGGCTATGGCTACACCTTC; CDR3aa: CASSEFGGGYGYTF
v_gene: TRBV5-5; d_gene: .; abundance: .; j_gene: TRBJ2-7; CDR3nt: TGTGCCAGCAGAGGATGGGACACCTACGAGCAGTACTTC; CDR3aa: CASRGWDTYEQYF
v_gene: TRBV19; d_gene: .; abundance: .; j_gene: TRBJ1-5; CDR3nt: TGTGCCAGTAGTCTGGGGCAGAATAATCAGCCCCAGCATTTT; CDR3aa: CASSLGQNNQPQHF
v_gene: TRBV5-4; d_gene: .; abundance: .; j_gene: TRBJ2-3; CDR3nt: TGTGCCAGCAGCCCCCCCCCGGGGACCTCGGGGGCAGATACGCAGTATTTT; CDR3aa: CASSPPPGTSGADTQYF
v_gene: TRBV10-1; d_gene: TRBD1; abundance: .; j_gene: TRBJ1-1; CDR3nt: TGCGCCAGCAGTAGCCGGGACAGGGGGCTGCGGGCGACTGAAGCTTTCTTT; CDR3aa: CASSSRDRGLRATEAFF
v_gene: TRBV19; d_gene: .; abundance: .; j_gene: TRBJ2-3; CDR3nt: TGTGCCAGTAGTGGGTTGGACAATTTTGATACGCAGTATTTT; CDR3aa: CASSGLDNFDTQYF
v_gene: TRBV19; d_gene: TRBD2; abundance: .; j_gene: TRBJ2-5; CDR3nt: TGTGCCAGTAGTGAGCTAGCGGGGGGCGGGGAGACCCAGTACTTC; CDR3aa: CASSELAGGGETQYF
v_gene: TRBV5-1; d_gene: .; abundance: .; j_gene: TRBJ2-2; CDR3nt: TGCGCCACCCGAGGCGGGTGGGGGAACACCGGGGAGCTGTTTTTT; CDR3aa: CATRGGWGNTGELFF
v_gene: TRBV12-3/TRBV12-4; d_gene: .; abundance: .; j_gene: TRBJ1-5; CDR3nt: TGTGCCAGCAAGGGGGAGAACAATCAGCCCCAGCATTTT; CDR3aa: CASKGENNQPQHF
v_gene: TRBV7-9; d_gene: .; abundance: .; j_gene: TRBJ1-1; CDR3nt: TGTGCCAGCAGCCCCCGGTCCTCCGGAGCTTTCTTT; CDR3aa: CASSPRSSGAFF
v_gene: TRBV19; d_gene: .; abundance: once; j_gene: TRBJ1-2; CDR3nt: TGTGCCAGTAGTATAGGGGGAGGCTCCGACGGCTACACCTTC; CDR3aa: CASSIGGGSDGYTF
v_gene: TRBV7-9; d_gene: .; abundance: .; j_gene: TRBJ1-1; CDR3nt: TGTGCCAGCAGGCAACTCGATATGAACACTGAAGCTTTCTTT; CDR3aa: CASRQLDMNTEAFF
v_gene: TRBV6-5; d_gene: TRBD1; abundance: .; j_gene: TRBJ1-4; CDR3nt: TGTGCCAGCAGTTACTCGTATTCAGGGGGTAATGAAAAACTGTTTTTT; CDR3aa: CASSYSYSGGNEKLFF
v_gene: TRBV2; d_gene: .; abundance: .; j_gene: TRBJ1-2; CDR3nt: TGTGCCAGCAGGACAGGATCCAACTATGGCTACACCTTC; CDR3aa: CASRTGSNYGYTF
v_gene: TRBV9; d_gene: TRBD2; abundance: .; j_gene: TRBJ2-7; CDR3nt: TGTGCCAGCAGCGTAGGAGTCGGGGAACTAGCGGGGGTCTCCTACGAGCAGTACTTC; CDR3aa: CASSVGVGELAGVSYEQYF